This T cell receptor beta chain was sequenced during a study of T cells after yellow fever vaccination. General study results and limits: Clonotypes appearing in both CD4 and CD8 compartments existed, and their share was small. Detected again after the booster were most primary-vaccination clones, at 95% to 98% CD4 and more than 70% CD8. FACS-sorted repertoires might harbor abundant contaminating clonotypes from the bulk population.

The ends were cut back, 0 bases at V and 3 bases at J, with 9 bases in the middle. The V gene's germline CDR1 is MNHEY and CDR2 SVGEGT. CDR3 size: 15 residues. This clonotype has just a few counts. The antigen remains unidentified. As TCR cDNA was made by 5'RACE template switching, a universal primer site and UMIs were added. TCRdb itself ran the 5' RACE reads through MiXCR, one entry per CDR3 protein. The data contain 120,000 or so distinct CDR3 sequences, approximately 14% of them singletons. The clonotype was recovered from a man younger than 30 who received the YFV17D yellow fever vaccine. Sequenced here: CD8+ T cells sorted from PBMCs, sampled 5 days after the yellow fever booster vaccination. V usage is TRBV6-2 or TRBV6-3 and J usage is TRBJ1-5, with D possibly matching TRBD1 (5 bases). The CDR3 loop reads CASSYSGEINQPQHF. The DNA for the CDR3 is TGTGCCAGCAGTTACTCAGGGGAGATCAATCAGCCCCAGCATTTT.